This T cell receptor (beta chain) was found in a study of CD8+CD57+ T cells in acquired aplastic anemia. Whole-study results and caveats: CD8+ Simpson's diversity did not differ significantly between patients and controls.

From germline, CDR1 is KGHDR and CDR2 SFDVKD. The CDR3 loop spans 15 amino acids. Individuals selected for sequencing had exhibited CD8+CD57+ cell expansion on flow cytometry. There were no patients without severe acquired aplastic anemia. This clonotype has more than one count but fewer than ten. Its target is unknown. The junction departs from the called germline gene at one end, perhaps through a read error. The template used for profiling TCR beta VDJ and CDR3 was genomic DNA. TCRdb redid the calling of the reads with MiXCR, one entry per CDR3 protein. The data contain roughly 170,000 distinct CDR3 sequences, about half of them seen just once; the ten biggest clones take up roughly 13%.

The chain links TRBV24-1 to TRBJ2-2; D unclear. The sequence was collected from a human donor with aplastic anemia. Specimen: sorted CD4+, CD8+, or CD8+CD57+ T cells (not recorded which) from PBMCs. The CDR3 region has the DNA TGTGCCACCAGTGGTTTGGGGTCGAACACCGGGGAGCTGTTTTTT. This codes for CATSGLGSNTGELFF.